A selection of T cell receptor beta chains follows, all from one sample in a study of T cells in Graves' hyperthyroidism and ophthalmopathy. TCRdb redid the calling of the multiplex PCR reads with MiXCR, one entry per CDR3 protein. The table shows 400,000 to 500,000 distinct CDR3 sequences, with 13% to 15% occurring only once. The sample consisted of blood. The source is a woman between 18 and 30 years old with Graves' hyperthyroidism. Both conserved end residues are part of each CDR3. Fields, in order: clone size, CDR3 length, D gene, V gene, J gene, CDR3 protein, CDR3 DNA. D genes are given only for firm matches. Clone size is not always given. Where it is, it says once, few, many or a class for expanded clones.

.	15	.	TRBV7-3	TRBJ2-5	CASSLIPASGETQYF	TGTGCCAGCAGCTTAATCCCCGCCTCGGGAGAGACCCAGTACTTC
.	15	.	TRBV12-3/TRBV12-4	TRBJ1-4	CASSSRGRVDEKLFF	TGTGCCAGCAGTTCCCGGGGCAGGGTAGACGAAAAACTGTTTTTT
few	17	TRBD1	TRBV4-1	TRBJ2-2	CASSPERDRVLSGELFF	TGCGCCAGCAGCCCCGAACGGGACAGGGTATTGTCCGGGGAGCTGTTTTTT
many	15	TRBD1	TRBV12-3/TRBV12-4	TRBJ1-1	CASSPGTGMDTEAFF	TGTGCCAGCAGTCCCGGGACAGGGATGGACACTGAAGCTTTCTTT
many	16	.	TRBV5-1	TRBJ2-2	CASSLAGRTNTGELFF	TGCGCCAGCAGCTTGGCGGGACGGACGAACACCGGGGAGCTGTTTTTT
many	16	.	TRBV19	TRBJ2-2	CASTTGTPKNTGELFF	TGTGCCAGTACCACCGGGACCCCTAAGAACACCGGGGAGCTGTTTTTT
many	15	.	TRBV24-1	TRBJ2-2	CATSKAGRNTGELFF	TGTGCCACCAGTAAGGCCGGTAGAAACACCGGGGAGCTGTTTTTT
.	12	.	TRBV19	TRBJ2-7	CASSSGKYEQYF	TGTGCCAGTAGTAGCGGGAAGTACGAGCAGTACTTC
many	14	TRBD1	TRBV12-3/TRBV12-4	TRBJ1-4	CASSFRQGDEKLFF	TGTGCCAGCAGTTTCCGACAGGGGGATGAAAAACTGTTTTTT
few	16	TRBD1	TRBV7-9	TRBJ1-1	CASSLRTGRANTEAFF	TGTGCCAGCAGCTTACGGACAGGCAGGGCGAACACTGAAGCTTTCTTT
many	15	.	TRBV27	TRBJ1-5	CASSFVFNSNQPQHF	TGTGCCAGCAGTTTCGTCTTTAATAGCAATCAGCCCCAGCATTTT
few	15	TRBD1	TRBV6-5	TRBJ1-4	CASSYGLQGAEKLFF	TGTGCCAGCAGTTACGGGCTCCAGGGGGCTGAAAAACTGTTTTTT
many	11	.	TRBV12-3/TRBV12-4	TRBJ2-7	CATSSGDQQYF	TGTGCCACCAGTTCAGGGGACCAGCAGTACTTC
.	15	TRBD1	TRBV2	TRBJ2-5	CASRAGTGPQDTQYF	TGTGCCAGCAGGGCCGGGACAGGGCCCCAAGATACCCAGTACTTC
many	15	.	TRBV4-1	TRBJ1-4	CASSYSVTTNEKLFF	TGCGCCAGCAGTTATTCGGTGACAACTAATGAAAAACTGTTTTTT
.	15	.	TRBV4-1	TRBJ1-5	CASSQEQASNQPQHF	TGCGCCAGCAGCCAAGAACAGGCAAGCAATCAGCCCCAGCATTTT
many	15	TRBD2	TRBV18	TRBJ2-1	CASSPLAGGSNEQFF	TGTGCCAGCTCACCACTAGCGGGAGGTTCGAATGAGCAGTTCTTC
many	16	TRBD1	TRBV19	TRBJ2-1	CASSITGTGGLNEQFF	TGTGCCAGTAGTATAACCGGGACAGGGGGCCTGAATGAGCAGTTCTTC
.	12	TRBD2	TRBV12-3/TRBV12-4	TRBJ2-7	CASSWTSWEQYF	TGTGCCAGCAGTTGGACTAGCTGGGAGCAGTACTTC
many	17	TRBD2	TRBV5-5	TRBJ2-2	CASSLEASGSSTGELFF	TGTGCCAGCAGCTTGGAGGCTAGCGGGAGTTCCACCGGGGAGCTGTTTTTT
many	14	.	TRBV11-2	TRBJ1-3	CASRWGRAGNTIYF	TGTGCCAGCAGATGGGGACGGGCCGGAAACACCATATATTTT
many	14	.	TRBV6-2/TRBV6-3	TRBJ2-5	CASSIPPPRETQYF	TGTGCCAGCAGCATCCCTCCTCCCCGAGAGACCCAGTACTTC
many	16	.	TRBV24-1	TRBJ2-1	CATSDSGETLYNEQFF	TGTGCCACCAGTGATTCCGGGGAGACCCTCTACAATGAGCAGTTCTTC
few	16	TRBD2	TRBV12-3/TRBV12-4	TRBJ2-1	CASSSLTGTSRDEQFF	TGTGCCAGCAGTTCCTTAACCGGGACTAGCAGAGATGAGCAGTTCTTC